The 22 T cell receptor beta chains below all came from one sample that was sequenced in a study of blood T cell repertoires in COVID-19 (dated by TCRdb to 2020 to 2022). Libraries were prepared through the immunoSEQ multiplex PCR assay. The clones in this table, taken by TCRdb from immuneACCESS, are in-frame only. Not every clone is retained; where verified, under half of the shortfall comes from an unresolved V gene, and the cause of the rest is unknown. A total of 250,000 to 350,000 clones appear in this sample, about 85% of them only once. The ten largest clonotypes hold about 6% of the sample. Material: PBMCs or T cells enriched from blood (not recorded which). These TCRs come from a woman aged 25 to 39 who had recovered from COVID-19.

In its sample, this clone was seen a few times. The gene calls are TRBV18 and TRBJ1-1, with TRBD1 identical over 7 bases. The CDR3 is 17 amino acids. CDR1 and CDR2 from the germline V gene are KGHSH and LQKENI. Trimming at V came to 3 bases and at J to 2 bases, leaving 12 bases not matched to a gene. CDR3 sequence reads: CASSPRTGTGFNTEAFF. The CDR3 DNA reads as TGTGCCAGCTCACCTCGGACAGGAACGGGGTTCAACACTGAAGCTTTCTTT.

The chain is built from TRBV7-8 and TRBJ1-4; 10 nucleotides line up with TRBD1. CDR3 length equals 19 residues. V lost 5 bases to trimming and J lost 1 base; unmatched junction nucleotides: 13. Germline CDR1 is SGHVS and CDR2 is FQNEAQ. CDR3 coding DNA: TGTGCCAGCAGCGGGCGACAGGGGGCTGGATGGGAAACTAATGAAAAACTGTTTTTT. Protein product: CASSGRQGAGWETNEKLFF.

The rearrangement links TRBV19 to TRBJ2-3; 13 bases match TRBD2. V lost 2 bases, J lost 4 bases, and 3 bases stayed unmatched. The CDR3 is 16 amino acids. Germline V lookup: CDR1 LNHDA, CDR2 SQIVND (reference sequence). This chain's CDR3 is CASSILLAGGSDTQYF. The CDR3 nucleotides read TGTGCCAGTAGTATACTACTAGCGGGGGGGTCAGATACGCAGTATTTT.

The CDR3 sequence: CASSEAPRSAQYF. CDR3 sequence (DNA): TGTGCCAGCAGTGAAGCACCGCGTTCGGCCCAGTACTTC. The chain combines TRBV2 with TRBJ2-5, with D unresolved. Germline loops: CDR1 SNHLY, CDR2 FYNNEI. This CDR3 has 13 residues. V was pared by 0 bases and J by 9 bases, with 11 bases between.

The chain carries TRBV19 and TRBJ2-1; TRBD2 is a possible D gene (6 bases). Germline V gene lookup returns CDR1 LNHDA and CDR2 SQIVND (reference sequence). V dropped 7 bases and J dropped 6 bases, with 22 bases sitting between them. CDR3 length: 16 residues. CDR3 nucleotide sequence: TGTGCCAGTACCTCAATAGGCGGGGTTGGAGGCAATGAGCAGTTCTTC. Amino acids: CASTSIGGVGGNEQFF.

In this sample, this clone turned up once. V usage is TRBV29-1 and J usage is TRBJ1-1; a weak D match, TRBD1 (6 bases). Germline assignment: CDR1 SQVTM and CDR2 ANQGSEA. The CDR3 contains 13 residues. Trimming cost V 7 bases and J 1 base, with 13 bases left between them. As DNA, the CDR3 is TGCAGCGGACAACGCAGGGGGAACACTGAAGCTTTCTTT. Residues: CSGQRRGNTEAFF.

CDR3 in DNA: TGTGCCAGCAGCCAAGGTCTCAGGGGAATCACTGAAGCTTTCTTT. This sequence encodes CASSQGLRGITEAFF. The chain couples TRBV4-2 to TRBJ1-1; D is perhaps TRBD1 (6 bases). Germline CDR1 is LGHNA and CDR2 is YNFKEQ. This CDR3 region has 15 residues. V was shortened by 1 base and J by 4 bases, with 13 bases between the two germline ends.

The CDR3 region has the DNA TGTGCCAGCAGCGTAGCTGGGACTCCGAACACCGGGGAGCTGTTTTTT. Its translation: CASSVAGTPNTGELFF. This chain uses TRBV9 with TRBJ2-2, with TRBD2 as a possible D gene (6 bases). Germline V lookup: CDR1 SGDLS, CDR2 YYNGEE. The V end lost 0 bases, the J end lost 0 bases, and 9 bases lay between the germline ends. This CDR3 is built from 16 residues.

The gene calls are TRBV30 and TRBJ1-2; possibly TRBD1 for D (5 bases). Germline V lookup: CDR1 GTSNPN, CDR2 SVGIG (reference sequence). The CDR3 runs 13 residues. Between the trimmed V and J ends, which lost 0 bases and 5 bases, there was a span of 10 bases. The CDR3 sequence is CAWSVWTLYGYTF. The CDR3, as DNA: TGTGCCTGGAGTGTCTGGACACTGTATGGCTACACCTTC.

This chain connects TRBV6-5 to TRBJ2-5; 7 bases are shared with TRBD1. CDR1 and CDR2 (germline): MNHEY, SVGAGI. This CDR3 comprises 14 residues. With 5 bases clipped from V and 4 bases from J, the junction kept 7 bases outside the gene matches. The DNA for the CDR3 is TGTGCCAGCAGTAAGACAGGGAAGGGAGAGACCCAGTACTTC. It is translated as CASSKTGKGETQYF.

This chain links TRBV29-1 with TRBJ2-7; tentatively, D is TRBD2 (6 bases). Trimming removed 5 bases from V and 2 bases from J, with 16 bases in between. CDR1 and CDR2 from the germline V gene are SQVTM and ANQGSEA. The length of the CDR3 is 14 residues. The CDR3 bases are TGCAGCGTTCTAGGAGGGGACTTCACCTACGAGCAGTACTTC. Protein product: CSVLGGDFTYEQYF.

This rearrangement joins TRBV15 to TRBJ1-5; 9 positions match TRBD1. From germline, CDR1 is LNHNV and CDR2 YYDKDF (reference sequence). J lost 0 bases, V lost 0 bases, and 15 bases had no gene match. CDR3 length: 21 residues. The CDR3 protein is CATSRDYGTGPSGDSNQPQHF. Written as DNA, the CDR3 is TGTGCCACCAGCAGAGATTATGGGACAGGGCCGTCGGGGGATAGCAATCAGCCCCAGCATTTT.

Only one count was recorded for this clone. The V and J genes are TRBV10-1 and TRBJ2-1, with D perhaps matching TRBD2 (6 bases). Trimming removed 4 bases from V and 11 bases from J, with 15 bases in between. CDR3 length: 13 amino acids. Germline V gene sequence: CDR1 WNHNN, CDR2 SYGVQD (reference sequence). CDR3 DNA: TGCGCCAGCAGTGCCCTGGTGGCGGGGAAGCAGTTCTTC. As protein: CASSALVAGKQFF.

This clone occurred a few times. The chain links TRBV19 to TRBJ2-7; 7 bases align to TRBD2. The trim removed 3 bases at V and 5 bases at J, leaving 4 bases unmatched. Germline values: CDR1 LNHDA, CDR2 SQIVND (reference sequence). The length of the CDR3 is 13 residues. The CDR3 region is CASSIRGGDEQYF. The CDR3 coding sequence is TGTGCCAGTAGTATTCGCGGGGGTGACGAGCAGTACTTC. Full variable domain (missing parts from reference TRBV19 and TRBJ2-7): DGGITQSPKYLFRKEGQNVTLSCEQNLNHDAMYWYRQDPGQGLRLIYYSQIVNDFQKGDIAEGYSVSREKKESFPLTVTSAQKNPTAFYLCASSIRGGDEQYFGPGTRLTVT.

The CDR3 loop reads CASSEGTAYGYTF. DNA for the CDR3: TGTGCCAGCAGTGAAGGGACAGCTTATGGCTACACCTTC. V gene TRBV2 combines with J gene TRBJ1-2; TRBD1 is a possible D gene (6 bases). The CDR3 covers 13 residues. The V gene lost 1 base and the J gene lost 5 bases, with 8 bases spanning the gap. The germline V gene has CDR1 SNHLY and CDR2 FYNNEI.

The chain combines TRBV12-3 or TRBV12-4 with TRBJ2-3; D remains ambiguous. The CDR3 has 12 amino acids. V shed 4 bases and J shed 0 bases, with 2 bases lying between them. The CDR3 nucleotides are TGTGCCAGCAGTTCTAGCACAGATACGCAGTATTTT. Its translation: CASSSSTDTQYF.

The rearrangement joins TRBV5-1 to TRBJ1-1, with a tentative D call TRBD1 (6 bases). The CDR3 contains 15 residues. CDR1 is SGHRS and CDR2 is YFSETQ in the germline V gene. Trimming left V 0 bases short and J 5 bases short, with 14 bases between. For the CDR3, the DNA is TGCGCCAGCAGCTTGGACAGGGCTTGGGGGACTGAAGCTTTCTTT. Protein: CASSLDRAWGTEAFF.

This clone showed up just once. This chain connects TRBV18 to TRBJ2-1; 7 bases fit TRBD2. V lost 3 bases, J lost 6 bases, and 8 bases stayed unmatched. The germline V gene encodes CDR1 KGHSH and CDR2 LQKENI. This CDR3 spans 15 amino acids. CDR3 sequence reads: CASSPAWGGVNEQFF. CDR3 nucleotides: TGTGCCAGCTCACCTGCTTGGGGGGGTGTCAATGAGCAGTTCTTC.

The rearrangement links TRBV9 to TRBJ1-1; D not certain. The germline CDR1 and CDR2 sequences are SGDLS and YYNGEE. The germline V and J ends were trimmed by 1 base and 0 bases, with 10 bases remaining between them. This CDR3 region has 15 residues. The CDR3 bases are TGTGCCAGCAGCGTATTGGGCAGTATGAACACTGAAGCTTTCTTT. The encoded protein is CASSVLGSMNTEAFF. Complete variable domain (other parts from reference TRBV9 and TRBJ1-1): DSGVTQTPKHLITATGQRVTLRCSPRSGDLSVYWYQQSLDQGLQFLIQYYNGEERAKGNILERFSAQQFPDLHSELNLSSLELGDSALYFCASSVLGSMNTEAFFGQGTRLTVV.

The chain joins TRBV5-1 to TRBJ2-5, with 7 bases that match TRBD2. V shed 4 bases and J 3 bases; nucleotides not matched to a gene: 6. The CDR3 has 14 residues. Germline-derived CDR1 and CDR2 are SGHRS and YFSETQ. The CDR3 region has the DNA TGCGCCAGCAGCCCGCCGGGACTAAAAGAGACCCAGTACTTC. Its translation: CASSPPGLKETQYF.

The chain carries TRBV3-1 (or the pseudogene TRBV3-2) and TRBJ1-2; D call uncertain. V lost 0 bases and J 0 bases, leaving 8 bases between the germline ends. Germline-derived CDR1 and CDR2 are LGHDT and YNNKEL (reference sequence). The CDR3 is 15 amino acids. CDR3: CASSQEVVANYGYTF. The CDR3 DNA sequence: TGTGCCAGCAGCCAAGAGGTCGTAGCTAACTATGGCTACACCTTC.

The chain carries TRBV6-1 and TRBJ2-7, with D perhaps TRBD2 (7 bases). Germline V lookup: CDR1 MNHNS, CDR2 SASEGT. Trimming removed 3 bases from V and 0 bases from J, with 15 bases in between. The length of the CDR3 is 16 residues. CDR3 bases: TGTGCCAGCAGTGATCCCCGGCGGGGGCCCTCCTACGAGCAGTACTTC. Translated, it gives CASSDPRRGPSYEQYF.